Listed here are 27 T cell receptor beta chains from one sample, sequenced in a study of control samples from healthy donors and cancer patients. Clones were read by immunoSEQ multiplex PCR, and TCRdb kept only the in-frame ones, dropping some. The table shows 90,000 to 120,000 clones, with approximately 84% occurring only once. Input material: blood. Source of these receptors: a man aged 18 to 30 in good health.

In DNA form, the CDR3 reads TGTGCCAGCAGCGCTAACGGGGCGCAGGACTATGGCTACACCTTC. Protein sequence: CASSANGAQDYGYTF. V gene TRBV14 combines with J gene TRBJ1-2; TRBD1 might be the D (5 bases). Trimming stripped 5 bases from V and 3 bases from J, with 16 bases between. The CDR3 spans 15 residues. CDR1 SGHDN and CDR2 FVKESK come from the germline V gene.

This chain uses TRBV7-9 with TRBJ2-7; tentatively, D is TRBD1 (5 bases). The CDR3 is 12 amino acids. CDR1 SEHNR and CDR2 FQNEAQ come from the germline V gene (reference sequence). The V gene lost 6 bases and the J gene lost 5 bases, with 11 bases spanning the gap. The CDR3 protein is CASSSGSHEQYV. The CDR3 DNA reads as TGTGCCAGCAGTTCAGGGTCCCACGAGCAGTACGTC.

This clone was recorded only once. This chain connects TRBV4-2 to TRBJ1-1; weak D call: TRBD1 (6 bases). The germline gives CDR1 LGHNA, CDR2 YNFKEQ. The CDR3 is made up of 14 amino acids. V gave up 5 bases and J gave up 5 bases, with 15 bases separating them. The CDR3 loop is CASSDQSRGTEAFF. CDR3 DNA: TGTGCCAGCAGCGATCAATCCAGGGGAACTGAAGCTTTCTTT.

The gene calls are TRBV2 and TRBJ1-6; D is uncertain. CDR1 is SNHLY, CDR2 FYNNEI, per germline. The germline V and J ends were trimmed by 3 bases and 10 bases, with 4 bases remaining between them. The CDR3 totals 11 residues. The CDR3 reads CASSDRSPLHF. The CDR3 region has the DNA TGTGCCAGCAGTGATCGGTCACCCCTCCACTTT.

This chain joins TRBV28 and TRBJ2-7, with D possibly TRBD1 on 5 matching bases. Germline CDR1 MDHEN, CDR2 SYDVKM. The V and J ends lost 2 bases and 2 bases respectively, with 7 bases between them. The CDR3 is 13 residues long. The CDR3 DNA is TGTGCCAGCAGTTTACAGGGTACCTACGAGCAGTACTTC. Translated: CASSLQGTYEQYF.

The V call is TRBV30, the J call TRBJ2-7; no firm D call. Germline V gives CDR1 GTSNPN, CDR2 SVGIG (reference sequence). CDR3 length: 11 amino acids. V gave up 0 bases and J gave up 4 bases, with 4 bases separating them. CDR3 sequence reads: CAWSVRYEQYF. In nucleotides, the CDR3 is TGTGCCTGGAGTGTGCGGTACGAGCAGTACTTC.

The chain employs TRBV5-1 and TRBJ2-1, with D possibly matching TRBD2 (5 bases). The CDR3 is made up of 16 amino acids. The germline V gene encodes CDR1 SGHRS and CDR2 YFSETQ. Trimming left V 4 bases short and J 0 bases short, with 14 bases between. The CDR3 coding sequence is TGCGCCAGCAGCAGACTATCCTCGAGCTCCTACAATGAGCAGTTCTTC. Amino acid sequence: CASSRLSSSSYNEQFF.

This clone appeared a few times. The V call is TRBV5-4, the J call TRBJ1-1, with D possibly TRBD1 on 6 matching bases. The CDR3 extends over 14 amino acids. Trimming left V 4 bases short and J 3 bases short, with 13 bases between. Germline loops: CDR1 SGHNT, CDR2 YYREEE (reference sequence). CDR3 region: CASSRNREYTEAFF. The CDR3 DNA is TGTGCCAGCAGCAGAAACAGGGAGTACACTGAAGCTTTCTTT. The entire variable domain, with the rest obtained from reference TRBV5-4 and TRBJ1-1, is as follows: ETGVTQSPTHLIKTRGQQVTLRCSSQSGHNTVSWYQQALGQGPQFIFQYYREEENGRGNFPPRFSGLQFPNYSSELNVNALELDDSALYLCASSRNREYTEAFFGQGTRLTVV.

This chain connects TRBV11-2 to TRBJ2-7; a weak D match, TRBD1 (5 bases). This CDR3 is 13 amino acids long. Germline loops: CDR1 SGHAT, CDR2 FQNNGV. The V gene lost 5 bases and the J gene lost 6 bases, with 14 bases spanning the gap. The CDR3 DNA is TGTGCCAGCAGCCACCGCCAGGGAACCGAGCAGTACTTC. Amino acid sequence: CASSHRQGTEQYF.

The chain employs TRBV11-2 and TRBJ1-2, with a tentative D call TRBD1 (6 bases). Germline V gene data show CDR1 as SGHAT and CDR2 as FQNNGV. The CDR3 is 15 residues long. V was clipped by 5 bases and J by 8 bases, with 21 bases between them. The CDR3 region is CASSANTAQGQGYTF. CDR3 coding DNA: TGTGCCAGCAGCGCCAACACCGCACAGGGCCAGGGCTACACCTTC.

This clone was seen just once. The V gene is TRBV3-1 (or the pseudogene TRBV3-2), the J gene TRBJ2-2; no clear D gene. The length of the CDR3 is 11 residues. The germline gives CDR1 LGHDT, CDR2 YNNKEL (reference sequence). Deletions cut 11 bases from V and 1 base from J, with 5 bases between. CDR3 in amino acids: CASGNTGELFF. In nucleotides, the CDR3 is TGTGCCTCAGGGAACACCGGGGAGCTGTTTTTT.

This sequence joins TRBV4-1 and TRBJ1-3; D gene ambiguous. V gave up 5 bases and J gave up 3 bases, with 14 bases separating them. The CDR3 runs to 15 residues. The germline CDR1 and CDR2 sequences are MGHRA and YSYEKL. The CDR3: CASSGNSGDGNTIYF. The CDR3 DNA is TGCGCCAGCAGCGGGAACTCCGGGGATGGAAACACCATATATTTT.

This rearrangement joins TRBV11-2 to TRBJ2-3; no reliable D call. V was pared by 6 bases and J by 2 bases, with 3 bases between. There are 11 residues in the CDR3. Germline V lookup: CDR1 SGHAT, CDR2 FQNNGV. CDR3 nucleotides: TGTGCCAGCAGTCACACAGATACGCAGTATTTT. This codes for CASSHTDTQYF.

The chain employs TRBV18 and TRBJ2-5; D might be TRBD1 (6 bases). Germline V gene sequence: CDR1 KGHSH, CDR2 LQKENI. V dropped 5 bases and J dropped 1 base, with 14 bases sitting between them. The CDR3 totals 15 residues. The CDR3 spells CASSKRDTSQETQYF. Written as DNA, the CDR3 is TGTGCCAGCTCAAAGAGGGACACCTCCCAAGAGACCCAGTACTTC. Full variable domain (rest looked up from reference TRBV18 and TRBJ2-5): NAGVMQNPRHLVRRRGQEARLRCSPMKGHSHVYWYRQLPEEGLKFMVYLQKENIIDESGMPKERFSAEFPKEGPSILRIQQVVRGDSAAYFCASSKRDTSQETQYFGPGTRLLVL.

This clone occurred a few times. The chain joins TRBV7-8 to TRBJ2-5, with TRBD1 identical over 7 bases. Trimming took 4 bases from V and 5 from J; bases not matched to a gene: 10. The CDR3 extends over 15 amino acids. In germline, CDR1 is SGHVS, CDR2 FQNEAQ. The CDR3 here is CASSSQTGLMETQYF. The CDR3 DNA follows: TGTGCCAGCAGCTCTCAGACAGGGTTGATGGAGACCCAGTACTTC.

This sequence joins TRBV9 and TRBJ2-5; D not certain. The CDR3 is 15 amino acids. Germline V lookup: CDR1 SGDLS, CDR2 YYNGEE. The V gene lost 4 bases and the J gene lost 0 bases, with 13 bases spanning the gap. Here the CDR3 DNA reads TGTGCCAGCAGCTCCACCGGTGGATACCAAGAGACCCAGTACTTC. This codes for CASSSTGGYQETQYF.

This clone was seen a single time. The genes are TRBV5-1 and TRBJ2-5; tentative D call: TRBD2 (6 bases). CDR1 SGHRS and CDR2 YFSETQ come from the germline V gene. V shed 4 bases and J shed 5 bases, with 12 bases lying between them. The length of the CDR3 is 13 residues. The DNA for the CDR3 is TGCGCCAGCAGCAGACTAGTAGCGGAGACCCAGTACTTC. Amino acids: CASSRLVAETQYF.

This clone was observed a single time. The CDR3 coding sequence is TGTGCCAGCAGCTTGGCCGGGACAGGGGTTGCCCTAAGGGGTCAGCCCCAGCATTTT. Residues: CASSLAGTGVALRGQPQHF. The rearrangement uses TRBV5-8 and TRBJ1-5; 10 nucleotides align to TRBD1. The CDR3 is 19 amino acids. The germline V gene encodes CDR1 SGHTS and CDR2 YDEGEE. J was trimmed by 6 bases and V by 0 bases; bases with no gene match: 15.

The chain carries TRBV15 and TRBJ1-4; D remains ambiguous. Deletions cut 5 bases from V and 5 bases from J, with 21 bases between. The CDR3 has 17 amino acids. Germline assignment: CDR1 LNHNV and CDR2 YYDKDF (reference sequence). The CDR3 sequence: CATSPLSRGVKNEKLFF. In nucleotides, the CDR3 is TGTGCCACCAGCCCGCTCAGCCGCGGGGTTAAGAATGAAAAACTGTTTTTT. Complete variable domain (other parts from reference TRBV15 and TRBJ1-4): DAMVIQNPRYQVTQFGKPVTLSCSQTLNHNVMYWYQQKSSQAPKLLFHYYDKDFNNEADTPDNFQSRRPNTSFCFLDIRSPGLGDTAMYLCATSPLSRGVKNEKLFFGSGTQLSVL.

CDR3 coding DNA: TGTGCCAGTAGTTATGGCTTCATCTACGAGCAGTACTTC. Protein sequence: CASSYGFIYEQYF. This chain connects TRBV19 to TRBJ2-7; D is uncertain. V lost 5 bases, J lost 3 bases, and 11 bases lay in between. This CDR3 spans 13 amino acids. In germline, CDR1 is LNHDA, CDR2 SQIVND (reference sequence).

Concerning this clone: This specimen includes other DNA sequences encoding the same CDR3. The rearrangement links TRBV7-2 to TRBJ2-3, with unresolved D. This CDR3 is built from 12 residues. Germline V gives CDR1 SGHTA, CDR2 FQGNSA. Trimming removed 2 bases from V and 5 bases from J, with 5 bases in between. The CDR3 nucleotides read TGTGCCAGCAGCTTAAGTCGAGATACGCAGTATTTT. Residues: CASSLSRDTQYF.

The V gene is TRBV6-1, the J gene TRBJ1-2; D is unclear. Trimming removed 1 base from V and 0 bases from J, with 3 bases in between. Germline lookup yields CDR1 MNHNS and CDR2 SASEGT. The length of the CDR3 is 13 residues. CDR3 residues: CASSEGPNYGYTF. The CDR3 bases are TGTGCCAGCAGTGAAGGCCCTAACTATGGCTACACCTTC.

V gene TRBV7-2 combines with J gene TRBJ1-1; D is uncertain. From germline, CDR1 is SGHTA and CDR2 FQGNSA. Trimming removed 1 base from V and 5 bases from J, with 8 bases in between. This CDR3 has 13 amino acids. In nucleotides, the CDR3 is TGTGCCAGCAGCTTAGGGCAGCAAACTGAAGCTTTCTTT. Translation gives CASSLGQQTEAFF.

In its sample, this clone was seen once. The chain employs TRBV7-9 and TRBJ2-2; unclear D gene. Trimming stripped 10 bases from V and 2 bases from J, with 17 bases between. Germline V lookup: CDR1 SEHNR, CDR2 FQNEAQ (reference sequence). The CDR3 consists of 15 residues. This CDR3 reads CAIGMGPSNTGELFF. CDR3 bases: TGTGCCATTGGAATGGGTCCCTCCAACACCGGGGAGCTGTTTTTT.

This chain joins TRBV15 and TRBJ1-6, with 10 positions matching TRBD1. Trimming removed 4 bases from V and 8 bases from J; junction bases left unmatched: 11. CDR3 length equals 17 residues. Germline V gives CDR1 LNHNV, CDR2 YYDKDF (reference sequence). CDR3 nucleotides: TGTGCCACCAGCATTAGTCCCTTGGACAGGGGGTATTCACCCCTCCACTTT. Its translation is CATSISPLDRGYSPLHF.

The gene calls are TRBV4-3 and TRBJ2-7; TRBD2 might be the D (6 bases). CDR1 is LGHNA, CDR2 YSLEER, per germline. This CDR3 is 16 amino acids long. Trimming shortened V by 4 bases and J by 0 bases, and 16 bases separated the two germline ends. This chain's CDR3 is CASSPAYTGGSYEQYF. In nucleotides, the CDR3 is TGCGCCAGCAGCCCCGCTTACACCGGGGGCTCCTACGAGCAGTACTTC.

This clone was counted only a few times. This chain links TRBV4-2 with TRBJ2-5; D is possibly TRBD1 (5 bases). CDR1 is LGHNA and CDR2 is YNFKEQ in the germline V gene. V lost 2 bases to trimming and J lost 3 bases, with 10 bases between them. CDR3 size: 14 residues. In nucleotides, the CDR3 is TGTGCCAGCAGCCAAAAGGGGCTCAAAGAGACCCAGTACTTC. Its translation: CASSQKGLKETQYF.